Following are 21 T cell receptor beta chains from one sample sequenced in a study of blood T cell repertoires in COVID-19 (dated by TCRdb to the early 2020s). Preparation of the library involved the immunoSEQ multiplex PCR assay. TCRdb took this table from immuneACCESS and kept in-frame rearrangements with V and J called. Such tables lack part of the clones; where checked against another copy, unresolved V genes explain under half of the gap, and the rest is unexplained. This sample gives about 140,000 clones in total; roughly 76% of them show up just once. The ten largest clones add up to 9% of the sample. Sequenced material: peripheral blood. The receptors come from a woman aged 50 to 60 with active or convalescent COVID-19.

V usage is TRBV27 and J usage is TRBJ2-1; D gene uncertain. The CDR3 contains 12 residues. Germline values: CDR1 MNHEY, CDR2 SMNVEV (reference sequence). Trimming removed 3 bases from V and 7 bases from J, with 7 bases in between. CDR3 nucleotide sequence: TGTGCCAGCAGTTTCCAGTCGAATGAGCAGTTCTTC. This codes for CASSFQSNEQFF.

The V call is TRBV30, the J call TRBJ1-6; tentative D call: TRBD1 (6 bases). CDR3 length equals 14 residues. Trimming shortened V by 0 bases and J by 10 bases, and 13 bases separated the two germline ends. Germline CDR1 and CDR2: GTSNPN and SVGIG (reference sequence). The CDR3 nucleotides read TGTGCCTGGAGTGTACGGCAGGGGATCTCACCCCTCCACTTT. The encoded protein is CAWSVRQGISPLHF.

The chain recombines TRBV30 with TRBJ1-5; TRBD1 matches 8 bases. The CDR3 contains 17 residues. Per the germline V gene, CDR1 is GTSNPN and CDR2 is SVGIG (reference sequence). Trimming at V came to 1 base and at J to 3 bases, leaving 11 bases not matched to a gene. CDR3 coding DNA: TGTGCCTGGAGTGACCCGGACAGGGAGGGATTCAATCAGCCCCAGCATTTT. It specifies CAWSDPDREGFNQPQHF.

V usage is TRBV5-1 and J usage is TRBJ1-3; 9 bases agree with TRBD1. The CDR3 extends over 16 amino acids. The germline gives CDR1 SGHRS, CDR2 YFSETQ. V shed 0 bases, J shed 4 bases, and the junction held 5 bases outside the gene matches. The CDR3 sequence is CASSLAGQGTGNTIYF. The CDR3 nucleotides read TGCGCCAGCAGCTTGGCGGGACAGGGTACAGGAAACACCATATATTTT.

This clone showed up just a few times. The chain uses TRBV6-9 and TRBJ1-5; D may be TRBD1 (6 bases). Germline V lookup: CDR1 MNHGY, CDR2 SVAAGI. This CDR3 contains 17 residues. V shed 6 bases and J shed 2 bases, with 20 bases lying between them. The CDR3 DNA sequence: TGTGCCAGCAGCCCCGACAGGATGATGGTGTGCAATCAGCCCCAGCATTTT. This codes for CASSPDRMMVCNQPQHF.

For the CDR3, the DNA is TGCGCCAGCAGCTTGGACCCCGGGACAGGGGGAGAGACCCAGTACTTC. It specifies CASSLDPGTGGETQYF. The chain joins TRBV5-1 to TRBJ2-5, with 11 bases identical to TRBD1. The length of the CDR3 is 16 residues. The V and J ends lost 0 bases and 4 bases, in that order; junction bases with no gene match: 5. The germline CDR1 and CDR2 sequences are SGHRS and YFSETQ. The whole variable domain, filled in from reference TRBV5-1 and TRBJ2-5, reads KAGVTQTPRYLIKTRGQQVTLSCSPISGHRSVSWYQQTPGQGLQFLFEYFSETQRNKGNFPGRFSGRQFSNSRSEMNVSTLELGDSALYLCASSLDPGTGGETQYFGPGTRLLVL.

This chain connects TRBV19 to TRBJ2-7, with a weak D call TRBD1 (5 bases). The ends were cut back, 5 bases at V and 4 bases at J, with 18 bases in the middle. Germline V gives CDR1 LNHDA, CDR2 SQIVND (reference sequence). CDR3 length equals 15 residues. The CDR3 nucleotides read TGTGCCAGTAGTGTGCTGCCAGGGCCGGATTACGAGCAGTACTTC. Protein sequence: CASSVLPGPDYEQYF.

The V call is TRBV28, the J call TRBJ1-1, with D possibly matching TRBD1 (6 bases). The CDR3 is 16 residues long. Germline-derived CDR1 and CDR2 are MDHEN and SYDVKM. V shed 6 bases and J shed 6 bases, with 23 bases lying between them. The CDR3 spells CASSRAGAAPRAEAFF. CDR3 DNA: TGTGCCAGCAGCCGTGCAGGGGCCGCACCCCGGGCTGAAGCTTTCTTT.

This clone showed up just a few times. V and J are TRBV6-2 or TRBV6-3 and TRBJ1-2, with D perhaps TRBD1 (5 bases). Germline V gene data show CDR1 as MNHEY and CDR2 as SVGEGT. V was clipped by 2 bases and J by 4 bases, with 11 bases between them. The CDR3 runs 14 residues. The CDR3 loop reads CASSYGQGIYGYTF. CDR3 sequence (DNA): TGTGCCAGCAGTTACGGGCAGGGAATCTATGGCTACACCTTC.

CDR3 sequence: CASSFRDRGLYEQYF. Written as DNA, the CDR3 is TGTGCCAGCAGTTTCCGGGACAGGGGGCTGTACGAGCAGTACTTC. The chain recombines TRBV27 with TRBJ2-7; 12 bases map to TRBD1. The trim removed 3 bases at V and 4 bases at J, leaving 4 bases unmatched. The CDR3 loop spans 15 amino acids. Germline values: CDR1 MNHEY, CDR2 SMNVEV (reference sequence).

This sequence joins TRBV12-3 or TRBV12-4 and TRBJ1-2, with 8 bases fitting TRBD1. The CDR3 covers 13 residues. V lost 6 bases to trimming and J lost 8 bases; unmatched junction nucleotides: 8. For the CDR3, the DNA is TGTGCCAGCAGCCGACAGGGGACCGGAGGCTACACCTTC. It encodes CASSRQGTGGYTF.

Here the CDR3 DNA reads TGCAGTGCCAGGACTAGCGGGACCCAGTACTTC. Translating it yields CSARTSGTQYF. V and J are TRBV20-1 and TRBJ2-5, with 10 bases that match TRBD2. The CDR3 contains 11 residues. With V trimmed by 6 bases and J by 7 bases, 2 bases remained unmatched. The germline V gene encodes CDR1 DFQATT and CDR2 SNEGSKA (reference sequence).

This clone occurred a few times. The rearrangement uses TRBV4-3 and TRBJ1-1, with 8 nucleotides matching TRBD1. The CDR3 length is 14 residues. CDR1 and CDR2 (germline): LGHNA, YSLEER. V was clipped by 3 bases and J by 1 base; unmatched bases: 1. As DNA, the CDR3 is TGCGCCAGCAGCCAGGGACAGGAGAACACTGAAGCTTTCTTT. Translation: CASSQGQENTEAFF.

V and J are TRBV4-3 and TRBJ1-1; D ambiguous. Germline assignment: CDR1 LGHNA and CDR2 YSLEER. V was trimmed by 4 bases and J by 2 bases, leaving 8 bases between them. This CDR3 has 13 amino acids. DNA for the CDR3: TGCGCCAGCAGCCGCCAGGAAAACACTGAAGCTTTCTTT. Its translation is CASSRQENTEAFF.

V is TRBV19 and J is TRBJ2-2; no clear D. In germline, CDR1 is LNHDA, CDR2 SQIVND (reference sequence). Trimming removed 3 bases at V and 4 bases at J, with 21 bases between. The CDR3 runs to 18 residues. The CDR3 sequence is CASSILLPCHTGTGELFF. DNA of the CDR3: TGTGCCAGTAGTATCCTTCTGCCTTGCCACACGGGCACCGGGGAGCTGTTTTTT.

This clone occurred once. The rearrangement uses TRBV5-4 and TRBJ2-1; the match to TRBD2 covers 12 bases. This CDR3 is built from 15 residues. V lost 4 bases and J lost 2; bases outside the gene matches: 1. Germline V gene lookup returns CDR1 SGHNT and CDR2 YYREEE (reference sequence). The CDR3 sequence: CASSRTSGAYNEQFF. In DNA, the CDR3 is TGTGCCAGCAGCAGGACTAGCGGGGCCTACAATGAGCAGTTCTTC.

V gene TRBV7-9 combines with J gene TRBJ2-3; D perhaps matches TRBD2 (5 bases). Deletions cut 0 bases from V and 6 bases from J, with 7 bases between. Germline assignment: CDR1 SEHNR and CDR2 FQNEAQ (reference sequence). The CDR3 covers 13 residues. The chain's CDR3 is CASSLAGVDTQYF. CDR3 nucleotides: TGTGCCAGCAGCTTAGCGGGAGTGGATACGCAGTATTTT.

The rearrangement links TRBV5-4 to TRBJ2-3; the D gene is possibly TRBD2 (5 bases). Germline-derived CDR1 and CDR2 are SGHNT and YYREEE (reference sequence). CDR3 length: 15 residues. V lost 4 bases, J lost 2 bases, and 14 bases lay in between. CDR3 DNA: TGTGCCAGCAGCCCTGATTTCGGGAACACAGATACGCAGTATTTT. Residues: CASSPDFGNTDTQYF.

This clone showed up just once. CDR3 region: CASSTPGWAGGTQYF. CDR3 DNA: TGTGCCAGCAGCACCCCCGGTTGGGCGGGGGGGACCCAGTACTTC. J is TRBJ2-5 and V is TRBV5-6; 8 bases are a match to TRBD2. The CDR3 sequence is 15 residues long. Germline CDR1 SGHDT, CDR2 YYEEEE. After removal of 4 bases from V and 7 bases from J, the junction contained 12 bases not matched to a gene.

This clone was recorded once. The rearrangement links TRBV27 to TRBJ2-7; 8 bases map to TRBD1. CDR1 and CDR2 from the germline V gene are MNHEY and SMNVEV (reference sequence). V shed 0 bases, J shed 4 bases, and the junction held 2 bases outside the gene matches. The CDR3 extends over 14 amino acids. The CDR3 coding sequence is TGTGCCAGCAGTTTATCCGGGACAGGTTACGAGCAGTACTTC. This translates into CASSLSGTGYEQYF.

Only a few counts were recorded for this clone. This sample also contains other DNA sequences that code for the same CDR3. The gene calls are TRBV7-2 and TRBJ1-3; the D gene is possibly TRBD1 (6 bases). The CDR3 extends over 14 amino acids. CDR1 and CDR2 from the germline V gene are SGHTA and FQGNSA. Trimming removed 5 bases at V and 0 bases at J, with 8 bases between. The CDR3 bases are TGTGCCAGCAGCACAGGGAGCTCTGGAAACACCATATATTTT. This encodes CASSTGSSGNTIYF.